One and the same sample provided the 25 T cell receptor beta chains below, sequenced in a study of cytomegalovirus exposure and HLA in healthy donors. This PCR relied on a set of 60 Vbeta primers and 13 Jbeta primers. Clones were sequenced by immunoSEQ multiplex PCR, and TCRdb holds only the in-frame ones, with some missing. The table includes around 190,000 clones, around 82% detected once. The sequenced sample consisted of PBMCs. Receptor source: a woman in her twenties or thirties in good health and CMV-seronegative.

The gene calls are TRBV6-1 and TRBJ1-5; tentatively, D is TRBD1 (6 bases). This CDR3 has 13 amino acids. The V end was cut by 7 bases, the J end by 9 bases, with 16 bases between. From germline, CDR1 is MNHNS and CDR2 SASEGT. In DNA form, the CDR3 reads TGTGCCAGCAAGTCGGGGGGCGAAGGGCCCCAGCATTTT. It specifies CASKSGGEGPQHF.

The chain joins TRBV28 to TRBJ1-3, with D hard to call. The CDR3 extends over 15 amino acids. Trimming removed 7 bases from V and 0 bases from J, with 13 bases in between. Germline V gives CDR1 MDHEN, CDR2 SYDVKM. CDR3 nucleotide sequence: TGTGCCAGCATCTTCCGAGGGATCTCTGGAAACACCATATATTTT. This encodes CASIFRGISGNTIYF. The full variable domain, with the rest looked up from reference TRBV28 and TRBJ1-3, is DVKVTQSSRYLVKRTGEKVFLECVQDMDHENMFWYRQDPGLGLRLIYFSYDVKMKEKGDIPEGYSVSREKKERFSLILESASTNQTSMYLCASIFRGISGNTIYFGEGSWLTVV.

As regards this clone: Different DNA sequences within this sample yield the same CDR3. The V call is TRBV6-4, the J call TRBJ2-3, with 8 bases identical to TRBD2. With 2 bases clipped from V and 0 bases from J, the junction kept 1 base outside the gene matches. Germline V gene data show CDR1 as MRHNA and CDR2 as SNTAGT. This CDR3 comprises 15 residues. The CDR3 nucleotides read TGTGCCAGCAGTGACAGCGGGGGTAGCACAGATACGCAGTATTTT. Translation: CASSDSGGSTDTQYF.

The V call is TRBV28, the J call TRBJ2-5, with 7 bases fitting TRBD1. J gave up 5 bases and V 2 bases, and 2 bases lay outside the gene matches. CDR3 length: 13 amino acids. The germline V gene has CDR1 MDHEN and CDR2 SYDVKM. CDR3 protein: CASSLKGAETQYF. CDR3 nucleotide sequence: TGTGCCAGCAGTTTAAAGGGGGCCGAGACCCAGTACTTC.

The CDR3 spells CASSIPGQGDQPQHF. CDR3 sequence (DNA): TGTGCCAGTAGTATACCGGGACAGGGAGATCAGCCCCAGCATTTT. The chain combines TRBV19 with TRBJ1-5; 9 bases match TRBD1. This CDR3 region has 15 residues. Unmatched junction bases numbered 4, after V lost 2 bases and J lost 5 bases. The germline CDR1 and CDR2 sequences are LNHDA and SQIVND (reference sequence).

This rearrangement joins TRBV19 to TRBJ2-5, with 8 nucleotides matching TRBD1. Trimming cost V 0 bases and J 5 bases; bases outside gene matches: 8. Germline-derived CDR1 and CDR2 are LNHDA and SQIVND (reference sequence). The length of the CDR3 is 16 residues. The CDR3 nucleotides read TGTGCCAGTAGTATAGATCTGTGGGCAGGGGGCGAGACCCAGTACTTC. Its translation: CASSIDLWAGGETQYF.

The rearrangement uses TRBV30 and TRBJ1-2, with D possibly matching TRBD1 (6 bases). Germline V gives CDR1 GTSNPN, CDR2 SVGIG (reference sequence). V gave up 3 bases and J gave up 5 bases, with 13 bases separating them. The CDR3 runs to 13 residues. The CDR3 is CAWRGEGEYGYTF. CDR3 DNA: TGTGCCTGGAGGGGAGAGGGGGAATATGGCTACACCTTC. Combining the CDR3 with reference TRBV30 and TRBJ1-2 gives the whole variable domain SQTIHQWPATLVQPVGSPLSLECTVEGTSNPNLYWYRQAAGRGLQLLFYSVGIGQISSEVPQNLSASRPQDRQFILSSKKLLLSDSGFYLCAWRGEGEYGYTFGSGTRLTVV.

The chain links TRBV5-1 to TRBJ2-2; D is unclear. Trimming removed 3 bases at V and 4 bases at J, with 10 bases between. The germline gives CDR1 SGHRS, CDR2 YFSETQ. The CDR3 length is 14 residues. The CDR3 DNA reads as TGCGCCAGCAGCTCGTACGGTACCACCGGGGAGCTGTTTTTT. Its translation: CASSSYGTTGELFF.

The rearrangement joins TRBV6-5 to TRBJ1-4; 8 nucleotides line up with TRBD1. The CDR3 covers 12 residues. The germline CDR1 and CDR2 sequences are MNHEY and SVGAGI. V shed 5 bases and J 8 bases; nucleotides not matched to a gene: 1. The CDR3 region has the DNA TGTGCCAGCAGTCGACAGGGGGAAAAACTGTTTTTT. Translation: CASSRQGEKLFF.

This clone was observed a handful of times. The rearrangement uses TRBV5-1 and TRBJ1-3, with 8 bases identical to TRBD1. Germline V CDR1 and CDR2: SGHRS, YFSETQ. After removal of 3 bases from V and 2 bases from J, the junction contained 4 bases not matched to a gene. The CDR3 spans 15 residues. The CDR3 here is CASSYWTGTGNTIYF. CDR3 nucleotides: TGCGCCAGCAGCTACTGGACAGGGACTGGAAACACCATATATTTT.

The CDR3 spells CASSFDPGLARQHF. Here the CDR3 DNA reads TGTGCCAGCAGTTTTGATCCAGGGCTGGCGCGCCAGCATTTT. The chain has TRBV28 and TRBJ1-5, with TRBD1 as a possible D gene (5 bases). Trimming shortened V by 3 bases and J by 12 bases, and 18 bases separated the two germline ends. The CDR3 contains 14 residues. Germline-derived CDR1 and CDR2 are MDHEN and SYDVKM.

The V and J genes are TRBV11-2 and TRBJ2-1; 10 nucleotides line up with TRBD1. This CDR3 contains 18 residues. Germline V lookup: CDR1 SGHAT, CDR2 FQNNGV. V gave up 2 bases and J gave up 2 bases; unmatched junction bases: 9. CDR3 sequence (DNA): TGTGCCAGCAGCTTAAGGTCATCGGACAGGGGGACCTACAATGAGCAGTTCTTC. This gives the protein CASSLRSSDRGTYNEQFF. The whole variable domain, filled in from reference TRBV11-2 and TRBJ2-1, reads EAGVAQSPRYKIIEKRQSVAFWCNPISGHATLYWYQQILGQGPKLLIQFQNNGVVDDSQLPKDRFSAERLKGVDSTLKIQPAKLEDSAVYLCASSLRSSDRGTYNEQFFGPGTRLTVL.

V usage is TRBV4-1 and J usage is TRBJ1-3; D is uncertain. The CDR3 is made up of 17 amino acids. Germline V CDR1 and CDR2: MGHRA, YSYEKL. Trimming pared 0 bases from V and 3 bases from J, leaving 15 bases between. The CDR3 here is CASSQDPAAAYGNTIYF. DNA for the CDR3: TGCGCCAGCAGCCAAGATCCTGCCGCGGCATATGGAAACACCATATATTTT.

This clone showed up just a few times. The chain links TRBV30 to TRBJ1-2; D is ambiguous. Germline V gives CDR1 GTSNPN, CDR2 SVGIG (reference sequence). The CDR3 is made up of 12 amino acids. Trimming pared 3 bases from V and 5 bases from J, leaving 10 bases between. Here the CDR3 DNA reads TGTGCCTGGAGGGCAGACAAATATGGCTACACCTTC. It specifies CAWRADKYGYTF.

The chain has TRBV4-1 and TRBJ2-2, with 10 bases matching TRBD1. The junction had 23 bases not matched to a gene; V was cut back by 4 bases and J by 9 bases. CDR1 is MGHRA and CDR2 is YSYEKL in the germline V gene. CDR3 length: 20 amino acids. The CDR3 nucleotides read TGCGCCAGCAGCCCCGAGACAGGGGGCTACCCGGGATCTGCGAAAAGGGAGCTGTTTTTT. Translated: CASSPETGGYPGSAKRELFF.

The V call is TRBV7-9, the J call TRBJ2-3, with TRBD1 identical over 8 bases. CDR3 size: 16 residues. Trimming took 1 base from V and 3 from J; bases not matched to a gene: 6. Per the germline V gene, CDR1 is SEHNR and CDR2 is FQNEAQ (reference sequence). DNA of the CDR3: TGTGCCAGCAGCTTAGGTCGCCGACAGGGGACAGATACGCAGTATTTT. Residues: CASSLGRRQGTDTQYF.

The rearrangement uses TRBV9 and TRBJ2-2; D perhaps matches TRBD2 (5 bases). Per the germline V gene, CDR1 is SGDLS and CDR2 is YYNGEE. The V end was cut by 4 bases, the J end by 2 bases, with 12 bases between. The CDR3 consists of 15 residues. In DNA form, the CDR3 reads TGTGCCAGCAGCAAGAGACGGGGAAACACCGGGGAGCTGTTTTTT. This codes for CASSKRRGNTGELFF.

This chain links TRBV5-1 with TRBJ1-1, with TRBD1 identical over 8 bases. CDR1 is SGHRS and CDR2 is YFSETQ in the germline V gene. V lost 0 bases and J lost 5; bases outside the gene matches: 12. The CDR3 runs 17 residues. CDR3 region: CASSLGSRSGGRTEAFF. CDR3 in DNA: TGCGCCAGCAGCTTGGGGTCTCGCTCAGGGGGCCGGACTGAAGCTTTCTTT. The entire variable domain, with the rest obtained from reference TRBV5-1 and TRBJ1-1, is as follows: KAGVTQTPRYLIKTRGQQVTLSCSPISGHRSVSWYQQTPGQGLQFLFEYFSETQRNKGNFPGRFSGRQFSNSRSEMNVSTLELGDSALYLCASSLGSRSGGRTEAFFGQGTRLTVV.

The DNA for the CDR3 is TGCAGCGTTGTAAGTGCAGACTCCTACGAGCAGTACTTC. Its protein is CSVVSADSYEQYF. The rearrangement links TRBV29-1 to TRBJ2-7; D gene uncertain. Trimming shortened V by 4 bases and J by 0 bases, and 10 bases separated the two germline ends. CDR1 and CDR2 from the germline V gene are SQVTM and ANQGSEA. The CDR3 extends over 13 amino acids.

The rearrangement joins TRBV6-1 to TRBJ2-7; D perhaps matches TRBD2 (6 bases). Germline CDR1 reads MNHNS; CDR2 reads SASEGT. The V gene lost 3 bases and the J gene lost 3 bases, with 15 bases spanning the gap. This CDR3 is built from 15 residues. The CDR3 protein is CASSERGLGYYEQYF. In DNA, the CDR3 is TGTGCCAGCAGTGAGAGGGGACTGGGCTACTACGAGCAGTACTTC.

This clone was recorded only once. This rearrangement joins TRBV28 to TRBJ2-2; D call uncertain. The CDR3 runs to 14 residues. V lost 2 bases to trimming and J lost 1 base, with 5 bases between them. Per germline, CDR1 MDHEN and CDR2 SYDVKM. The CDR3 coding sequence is TGTGCCAGCAGTTTAGCAGGGAACACCGGGGAGCTGTTTTTT. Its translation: CASSLAGNTGELFF.

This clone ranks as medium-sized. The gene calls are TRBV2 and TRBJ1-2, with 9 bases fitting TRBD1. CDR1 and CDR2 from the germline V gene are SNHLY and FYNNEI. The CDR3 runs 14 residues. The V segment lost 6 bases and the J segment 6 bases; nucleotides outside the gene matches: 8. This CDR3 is CASSRRTGDNGYTF. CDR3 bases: TGTGCCAGCAGCCGCAGGACAGGGGATAATGGCTACACCTTC.

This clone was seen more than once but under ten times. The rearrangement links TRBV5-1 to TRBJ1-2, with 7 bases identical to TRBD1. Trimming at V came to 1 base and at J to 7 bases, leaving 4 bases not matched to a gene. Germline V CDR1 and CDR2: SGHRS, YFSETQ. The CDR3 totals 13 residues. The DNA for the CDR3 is TGCGCCAGCAGCTTGAGACAGGGAAGTGGCTACACCTTC. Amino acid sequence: CASSLRQGSGYTF. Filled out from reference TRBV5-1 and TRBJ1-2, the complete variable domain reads KAGVTQTPRYLIKTRGQQVTLSCSPISGHRSVSWYQQTPGQGLQFLFEYFSETQRNKGNFPGRFSGRQFSNSRSEMNVSTLELGDSALYLCASSLRQGSGYTFGSGTRLTVV.

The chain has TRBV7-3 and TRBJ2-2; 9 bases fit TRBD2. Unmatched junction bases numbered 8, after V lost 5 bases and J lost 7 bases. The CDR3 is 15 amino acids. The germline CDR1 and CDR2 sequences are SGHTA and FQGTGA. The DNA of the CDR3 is TGTGCCAGCAGCGCCGCGGGGGGGCCGGGCGGGGAGCTGTTTTTT. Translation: CASSAAGGPGGELFF.

The CDR3 here is CASSEVTGDNSPLHF. Written as DNA, the CDR3 is TGTGCCAGCAGTGAAGTGACAGGGGACAATTCACCCCTCCACTTT. The gene calls are TRBV2 and TRBJ1-6; 8 bases agree with TRBD1. The junction had 3 bases not matched to a gene; V was cut back by 1 base and J by 7 bases. CDR1 and CDR2 (germline): SNHLY, FYNNEI. There are 15 residues in the CDR3.